The text below deals with one T cell receptor (beta chain). Its target is unknown. The record originates from a study of T cell responses to AZD1222 COVID-19 vaccine. CDR3 length equals 17 residues. Trimming shortened V by 0 bases and J by 0 bases, and 15 bases separated the two germline ends. CDR1 LNHNV and CDR2 YYDKDF come from the germline V gene (reference sequence). Study-level results: Reports indicate that nearly half of spike-specific TCRs are directed at unmutated variant regions. CD4 TCRs linked to vaccination spanned spike, dominating at 160-218 and 743-854. Vaccination with two AZD1222 doses was followed by a rise in Spike-specific TCR breadth and depth.

Only in-frame clones appear in the TCRdb table, and some are missing; sequencing was by immunoSEQ multiplex PCR. The repertoire holds over 120,000 clones, with 92% as singletons. The rearrangement links TRBV15 to TRBJ2-7; D may be TRBD2 (7 bases). Sequenced material: peripheral blood, taken on day 0 of AZD1222 vaccination. This TCR came from an adult in good health. The CDR3 spells CATSRDSRGRISYEQYF. CDR3 bases: TGTGCCACCAGCAGAGATTCGCGGGGGCGAATCTCCTACGAGCAGTACTTC.